The sequence of this T cell receptor beta chain was determined in a study of T-cell reconstitution after alpha-beta-depleted transplantation in children (dated by TCRdb to about 2016). Regarding the complete study: Using TCR repertoire profiling, the study quantitatively followed how T-cell immune reconstitution unfolded in children after TCRalphabeta/CD19-depleted allogeneic hematopoietic cell transplantation.

This clonotype was observed a handful of times. No cognate antigen has been identified for it. No much larger clone exists at a distance of one base, and base qualities are not known. The library was built by means of PCR. The sequencer listed for this sample is Illumina HiSeq 2500. TCR libraries were prepared with molecular barcoding, using unique molecular identifiers to normalize TCRbeta repertoire quantification. TCRdb reworked the public reads: Q25 trimming with fastp, MiXCR clone assembly, productive beta chains retained. Here each entry gathers all rows of one CDR3 protein and keeps the most common genes and DNA. Present in this sample are 490,000 or so distinct CDR3 sequences, approximately 13% of which were seen just once. 4.5% to 6% of the sample lies in the top ten. The junction carries 13 bases between V and J, which are trimmed by 3 bases and 5 bases respectively. The CDR3 covers 15 residues, taking in both the cysteine and the phenylalanine. Only the CDR3 DNA is retained, 45 bases long and in frame from the first base.

The sequence is built from TRBV12-3 or TRBV12-4 and TRBJ2-2; the D gene is unclear. The sample was PBMCs from the stem cell graft donor, taken from the stem cell graft. The clonotype originates from a human donor who donated a stem cell graft to a child with combined immunodeficiency. Here is the DNA: TGTGCCAGCAGTTTTGGACGGGCCCCTACCGGGGAGCTGTTTTTT. It specifies CASSFGRAPTGELFF.